The entry below gives a single T cell receptor beta chain sequence along with its context. Antigen unknown. The method was immunoSEQ multiplex PCR; TCRdb's version includes in-frame clones alone and lacks a portion of them. Here the sample spans under 1,100,000 clones, around 78% being singletons. This sample stems from a study of shared clonotypes between healthy human individuals. Across the whole study: Every donor yielded three CD4 naive, three CD4 memory, two CD8 naive and one CD8 memory plate.

General observations from the study: Genetic and exposure-history diversity was limited by the small donor number.

The origin of this receptor is a young man in good health. Some clones in this sample may be carry-over from other donors' samples. Sequencing used memory CD4+ T cells from PBMCs. As for subset: CD45RA-negative fraction.

Here the CDR3 reads CASSYARDTQYF. CDR3 DNA: TGTGCCAGCAGCTACGCGAGGGATACGCAGTATTTT. This rearrangement joins TRBV7-2 to TRBJ2-3; D is uncertain. Trimming removed 4 bases from V and 6 bases from J, with 8 bases in between. The CDR3 has 12 residues. Germline CDR1 SGHTA, CDR2 FQGNSA.